This T cell receptor (beta chain) derives from a study of read filtering for tumor transcriptome and immune sequencing (dated by TCRdb to the early 2020s). About the full investigation: The cohort was composed of 17 to 20 male and 13 to 15 female patients, with a mean age of approximately 66 years and an age range of about 45 to 90. After DNase treatment, whole-transcriptome libraries were prepared using the TruSeq RNA Access Library Prep Kit. Using the same bone marrow samples, the study compared TCR repertoires obtained by targeted immune repertoire sequencing with those obtained by bulk whole-transcriptome sequencing. TCR-region mapped reads per sample ranged from about 4 to 10.27 million with IR-seq versus only 85 to 1273 with RNA-seq. As a main aim, a read-filtering strategy for immune repertoire data was addressed, with the specific question being whether clonotypes supported by a single read should be removed. By revised international staging, fewer than ten patients were R-ISS I, 15 to 20 were R-ISS II and 7 were R-ISS III.

On the study overall, not on this receptor specifically: The correlation between IR-seq and RNA-seq shared clonotype proportions rose when single-read clonotypes were removed. IR-seq captured clonotypes at much higher depth and more reliably than RNA-seq, and smaller IR-seq throughput sufficed to identify most shared clonotypes. In IR-seq, single-read clonotypes were 80% to 90% of clonotypes but 3% to 4.5% of total reads; in RNA-seq they were around 75% of clonotypes and 35% to 50% of reads. The sorted CD138-negative fraction was not purified T cells but a mixed bone marrow immune population.

This clonotype came up many times. Its target antigen remains unknown. Per-base quality was not reported, and no clone a single base away is much larger than it. Each patient had bone marrow sampled at the time of active disease. Isolation of bone marrow mononuclear cells was performed by Ficoll-Hypaque density gradient centrifugation. Myeloma plasma cells were removed and CD138-negative cells were collected by negative selection after labeling with CD138 magnetic microbeads on a MACS separator. Flow cytometry on an Attune NxT with CD138 antibodies was used to check the purity of the isolated cells. Total RNA was extracted with TRIzol reagent and quantified with a NanoDrop spectrophotometer. For each patient, paired RNA-seq and IR-seq were run on the CD138-negative bone marrow sample from that patient. Starting from 350 to 500 ng RNA, TCR libraries were constructed with the Immunoverse kit using molecular barcoded adaptors that cover the alpha/delta and beta/gamma chains. TCR library preparation used the same RNA that went into transcriptome sequencing. An Illumina HiSeq 4000 with 2 x 150 cycles was used to sequence the TCR libraries. The authors processed their data as follows. With MiXCR, TCR reads were aligned to human V, D, J and C references and assembled into CDR3 clonotypes, with quality filtering and error correction included. Clonotype counts and gene usage diversity were analyzed with the tcR package in R. For inspection of raw mapping reads, RNA-seq reads were mapped by STAR aligner version 2.5.3a onto GRCh37 of the human genome. To test how sequencing depth affects detected clonotypes, IR-seq fastq files were randomly downsampled with Seqtk 1.3. Through fastp at Q25 and MiXCR, TCRdb rebuilt clones from the public reads, retaining in-frame beta chains. Identical CDR3 protein sequences are pooled into one entry, listed with their most common genes and DNA. TCRdb's processing, not the authors' own work, is the source of the V and J calls. The sample table lists approximately 140,000 distinct CDR3 sequences, over 10% of them with a count of one. The ten largest clonotypes hold around 8.3% of the sample.

This sequence was found in a donor over 35 with multiple myeloma. The sample taken for sequencing was a population of CD138-negative cells sorted from bone marrow. The sample's cell subset or site label, decoded: bone marrow mononuclear cells depleted of CD138+ plasma/myeloma cells by negative magnetic selection.

The CDR3 region reads CASSLEGLGDNEQFF. The DNA sequence is as follows: TGTGCCAGCAGCTTAGAAGGGCTTGGAGACAATGAGCAGTTCTTC. The rearrangement combines TRBV13 with TRBJ2-1; the D gene is not confidently resolved. The CDR3, cysteine through phenylalanine, is 15 amino acids long. The retained sequence is limited to the CDR3, 45 bases, with the frame set at the first base. Trimming removed 1 base from V and 5 bases from J, leaving 12 bases between the germline ends. Per the germline V gene (reference sequence), PRHDT is the CDR1 and FYEKMQ is the CDR2.